The present TCR beta chain was sequenced within a study of shared clonotypes between healthy human individuals. Across the study: CD8 memory received one plate per donor, CD8 naive two, CD4 memory three and CD4 naive three. Study-wide results and caveats: Naive subsets typically showed greater estimated richness than memory subsets.

Of note for this clone: Its antigen is not identified.

This table comes from immunoSEQ multiplex PCR, and its TCRdb copy is limited to in-frame clones, with some not included. The table shows approximately 1,000,000 clones, with approximately 80% occurring only once. Germline-derived CDR1 and CDR2 are SGHDT and YYEEEE. The trim removed 4 bases at V and 7 bases at J, leaving 14 bases unmatched. The CDR3 sequence is 15 residues long. This chain connects TRBV5-6 to TRBJ2-7; TRBD2 matches at 7 bases. The sample comprised memory CD4+ T cells from PBMCs. Subset of the sample: CD45RA-negative fraction. The TCR was taken from a man aged 18 to 35 in good health. Some clones in this sample may be carry-over from other donors' samples. CDR3 sequence: CASSPWTRMSGEQYF. CDR3 sequence (DNA): TGTGCCAGCAGCCCCTGGACTAGGATGTCGGGGGAGCAGTACTTC.